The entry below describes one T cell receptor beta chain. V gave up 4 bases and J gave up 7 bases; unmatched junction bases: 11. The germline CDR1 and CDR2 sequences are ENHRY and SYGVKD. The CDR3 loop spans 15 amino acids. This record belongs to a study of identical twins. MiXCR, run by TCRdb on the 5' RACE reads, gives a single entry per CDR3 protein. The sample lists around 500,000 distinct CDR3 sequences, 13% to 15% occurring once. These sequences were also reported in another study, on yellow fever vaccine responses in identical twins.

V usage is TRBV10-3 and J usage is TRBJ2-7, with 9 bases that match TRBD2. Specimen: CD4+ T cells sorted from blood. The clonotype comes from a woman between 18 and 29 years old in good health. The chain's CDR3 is CAISGKAGGLGEQYF. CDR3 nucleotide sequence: TGTGCCATCAGTGGGAAAGCGGGGGGCCTTGGGGAGCAGTACTTC.